This TCR beta chain was sequenced for a study of shared clonotypes between healthy human individuals. Across the study: Each donor's CD4 naive and CD4 memory cells filled three plates apiece, CD8 naive two, and CD8 memory one.

Study outcomes and limitations: Around 5% of naive CD4 clonotypes were shared across several donors.

The germline gives CDR1 SQVTM, CDR2 ANQGSEA. The CDR3 runs to 14 residues. Losses at the gene ends were 7 bases for V and 6 bases for J; bases not matched to a gene: 6. Data came from immunoSEQ multiplex PCR; TCRdb stores just in-frame clones and leaves some out. The sample contains approximately 2,300,000 clones, roughly 90% of which appear only once. In regard to this clone: Its antigen is not identified.

Material: naive CD4+ T cells from PBMCs. Subset in this sample: CD45RA+ positively selected. This TCR was sampled from a man aged 18-30 years in good health. Some clones in this sample may be carry-over from other donors' samples. This chain joins TRBV29-1 and TRBJ2-1, with 13 bases matching TRBD2. The CDR3 nucleotides read TGCAGCGCCGAGGGGACTAGCGGGACCAATGAGCAGTTCTTC. This gives the protein CSAEGTSGTNEQFF.